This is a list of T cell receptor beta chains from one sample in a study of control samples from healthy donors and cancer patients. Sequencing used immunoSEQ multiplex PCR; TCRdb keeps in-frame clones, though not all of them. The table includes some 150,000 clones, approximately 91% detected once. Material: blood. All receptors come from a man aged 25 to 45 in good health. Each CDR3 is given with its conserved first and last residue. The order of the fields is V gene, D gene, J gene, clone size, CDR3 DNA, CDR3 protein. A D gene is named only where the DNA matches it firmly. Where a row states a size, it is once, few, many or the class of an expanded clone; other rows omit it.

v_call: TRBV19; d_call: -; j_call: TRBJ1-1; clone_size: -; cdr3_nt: TGTGCCAGTAGGACTCATGAGGGAGCCATGAACACTGAAGCTTTCTTT; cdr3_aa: CASRTHEGAMNTEAFF
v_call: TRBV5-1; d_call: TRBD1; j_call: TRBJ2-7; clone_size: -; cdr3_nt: TGCGCCAGCAGCTTACGACAGGGATCCTACGAGCAGTACTTC; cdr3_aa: CASSLRQGSYEQYF
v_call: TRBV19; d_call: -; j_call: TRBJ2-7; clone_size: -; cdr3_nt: TGTGCCAGTAGTATAGGCAGGTCCTACGAGCAGTACTTC; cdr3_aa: CASSIGRSYEQYF
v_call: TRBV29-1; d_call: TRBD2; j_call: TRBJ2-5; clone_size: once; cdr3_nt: TGCAGCGTTGCTTTTCGGGGGGGCCGGGAGACCCAGTACTTC; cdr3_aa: CSVAFRGGRETQYF
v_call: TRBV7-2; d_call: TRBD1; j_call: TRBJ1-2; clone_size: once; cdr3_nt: TGTGCCAGCAGCCATCGGACAGGGAGCGCAGATGGCTACACCTTC; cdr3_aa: CASSHRTGSADGYTF
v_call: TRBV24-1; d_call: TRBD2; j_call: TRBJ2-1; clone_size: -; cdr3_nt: TGTGCCACCAGTGATTCCGCGGGGGGGCGTGATGAGCAGTTCTTC; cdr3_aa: CATSDSAGGRDEQFF
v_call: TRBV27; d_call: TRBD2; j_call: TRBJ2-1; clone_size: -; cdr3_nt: TGTGCCAGCAGTTGGGGGGGATCCACTAGCGGGTACAATGAGCAGTTCTTC; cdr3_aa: CASSWGGSTSGYNEQFF
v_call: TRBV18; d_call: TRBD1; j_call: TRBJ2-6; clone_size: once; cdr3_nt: TGTGCCAGCTCACCCTTACCGGGACAGGGATCCTCCCTCCTCTCTGGGGCCAACGTCCTGACTTTC; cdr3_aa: CASSPLPGQGSSLLSGANVLTF
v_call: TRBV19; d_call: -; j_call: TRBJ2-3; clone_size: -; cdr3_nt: TGTGCCAGTAGTAGTAGCCGGCCCACAGATACGCAGTATTTT; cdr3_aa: CASSSSRPTDTQYF
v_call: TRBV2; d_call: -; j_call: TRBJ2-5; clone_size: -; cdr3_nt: TGTGCCAGCATCGGCAGGCAGAATAAGACTGGGCGGGAGACCCAGTACTTC; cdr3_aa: CASIGRQNKTGRETQYF
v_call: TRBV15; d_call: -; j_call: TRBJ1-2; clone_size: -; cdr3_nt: TGTGCCACCAGCAGGGGAAGGAACAGCTATGGCTACACCTTC; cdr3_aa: CATSRGRNSYGYTF
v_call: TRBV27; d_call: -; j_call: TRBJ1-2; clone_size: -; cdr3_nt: TGTGCCAGCAGTTCCACCCTACTCTATGGCTACACCTTC; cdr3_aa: CASSSTLLYGYTF
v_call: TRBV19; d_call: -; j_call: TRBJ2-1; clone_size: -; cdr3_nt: TGTGCCAGTAGTATAGAGAACGGGGGGCTATACAATGAGCAGTTCTTC; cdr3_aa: CASSIENGGLYNEQFF
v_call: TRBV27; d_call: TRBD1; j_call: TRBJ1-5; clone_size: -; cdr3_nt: TGTGCCAGCAGTCCTTTGACAGGGGTATGGCCCCAGCATTTT; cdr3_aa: CASSPLTGVWPQHF
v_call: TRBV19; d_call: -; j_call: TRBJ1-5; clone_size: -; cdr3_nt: TGTGCCAGTACCGATGCCTGGGGCAATCAGCCCCAGCATTTT; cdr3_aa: CASTDAWGNQPQHF
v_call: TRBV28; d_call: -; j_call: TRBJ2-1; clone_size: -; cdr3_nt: TGTGCCAGCAGTAAAGTGGGGGGGCAGGGCAATGAGCAGTTCTTC; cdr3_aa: CASSKVGGQGNEQFF
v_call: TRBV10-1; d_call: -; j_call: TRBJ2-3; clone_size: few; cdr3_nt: TGCGCCAGCAGTGGCGTGGGGTCCCGTTCCTTCACAGATACGCAGTATTTT; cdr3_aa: CASSGVGSRSFTDTQYF
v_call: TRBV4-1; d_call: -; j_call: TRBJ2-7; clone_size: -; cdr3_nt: TGCGCCAGCAGTTCAATTCTGGGCTACGAGCAGTACTTC; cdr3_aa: CASSSILGYEQYF
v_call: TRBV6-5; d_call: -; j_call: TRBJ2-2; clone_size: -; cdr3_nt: TGTGCCAGCCAGGGTATGAAGACCGGGGAGCTGTTTTTT; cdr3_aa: CASQGMKTGELFF
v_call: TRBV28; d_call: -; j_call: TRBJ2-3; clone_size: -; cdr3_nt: TGTGCCAGCAGAGCCAGTTCTAGCACAGATACGCAGTATTTT; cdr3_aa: CASRASSSTDTQYF
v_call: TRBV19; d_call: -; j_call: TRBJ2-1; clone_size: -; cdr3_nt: TGTGCCAGTACCCCGGGGGCTCTCAATGAGCAGTTCTTC; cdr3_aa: CASTPGALNEQFF
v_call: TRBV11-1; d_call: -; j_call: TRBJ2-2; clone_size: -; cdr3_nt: TGTGCCAGCAGCCCGACCGGGACTTTTACCGGGGAGCTGTTTTTT; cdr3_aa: CASSPTGTFTGELFF
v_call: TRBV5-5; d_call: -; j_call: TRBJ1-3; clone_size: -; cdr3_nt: TGTGCCAGTAGCTTGGAGGCGGGCGGAAACACCATATATTTT; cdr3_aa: CASSLEAGGNTIYF
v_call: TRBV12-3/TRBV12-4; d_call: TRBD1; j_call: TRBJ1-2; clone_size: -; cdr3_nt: TGTGCCAGCAGCCCGGGACAGGGCTTAGGCTACACCTTC; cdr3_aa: CASSPGQGLGYTF
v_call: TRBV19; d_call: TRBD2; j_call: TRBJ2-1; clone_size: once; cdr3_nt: TGTGCCAGTAGTTTGGTAGCGGGGGTCCGGAATGAGCAGTTCTTC; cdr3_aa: CASSLVAGVRNEQFF
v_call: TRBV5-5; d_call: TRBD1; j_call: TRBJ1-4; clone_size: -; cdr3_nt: TGTGCCAGCAGCTTCGTCAGGGGGCTTATTGATGAAAAACTGTTTTTT; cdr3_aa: CASSFVRGLIDEKLFF
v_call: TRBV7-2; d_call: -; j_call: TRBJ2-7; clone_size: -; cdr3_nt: TGTGCCAGCAGCCAAGGGGCCCCCTACGAGCAGTACTTC; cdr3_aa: CASSQGAPYEQYF
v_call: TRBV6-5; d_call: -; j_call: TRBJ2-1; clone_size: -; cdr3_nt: TGTGCCAGCAGTTACGCCACCCTCTCTGAGCAGTTCTTC; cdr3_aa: CASSYATLSEQFF
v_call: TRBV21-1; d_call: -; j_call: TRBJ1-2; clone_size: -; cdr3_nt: TGTGCCAGCAGCCACCGGGACAGGGGGTCTGGCTACACCTTC; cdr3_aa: CASSHRDRGSGYTF
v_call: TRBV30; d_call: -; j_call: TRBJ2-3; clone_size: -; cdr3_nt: TGTGCCTGGAGTGTAAGCACAGATACGCAGTATTTT; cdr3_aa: CAWSVSTDTQYF
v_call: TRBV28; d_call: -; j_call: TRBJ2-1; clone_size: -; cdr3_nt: TGTGCCAGCAGTACCGGGACGCTTTCCTACAATGAGCAGTTCTTC; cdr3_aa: CASSTGTLSYNEQFF
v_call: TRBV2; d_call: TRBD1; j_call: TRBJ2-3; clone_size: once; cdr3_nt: TGTGCCAGCAGTGGACCGAATGGACAGGGGTACACAGATACGCAGTATTTT; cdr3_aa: CASSGPNGQGYTDTQYF
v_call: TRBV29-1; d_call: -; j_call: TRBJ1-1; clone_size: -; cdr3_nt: TGCAGCGCTTCTAACACTGAAGCTTTCTTT; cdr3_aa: CSASNTEAFF
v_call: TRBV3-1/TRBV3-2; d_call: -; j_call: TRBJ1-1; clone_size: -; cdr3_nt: TGTGCCAGCAGCCAAGTCAACACTGAAGCTTTCTTT; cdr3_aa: CASSQVNTEAFF
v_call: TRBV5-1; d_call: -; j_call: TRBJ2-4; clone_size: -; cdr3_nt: TGCGCCAGCAGCCCCATCCGGGACCAGGGGAAAAACATTCAGTACTTC; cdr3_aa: CASSPIRDQGKNIQYF
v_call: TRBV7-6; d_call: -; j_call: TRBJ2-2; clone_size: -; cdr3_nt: TGTGCCAGCAGTTCCTCTGGCACCTCGGGCGGGGAGCTGTTTTTT; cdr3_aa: CASSSSGTSGGELFF
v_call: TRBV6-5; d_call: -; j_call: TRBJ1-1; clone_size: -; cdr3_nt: TGTGCCAGCAGTTACTCAGGGGTTACTGAAGCTTTCTTT; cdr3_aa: CASSYSGVTEAFF
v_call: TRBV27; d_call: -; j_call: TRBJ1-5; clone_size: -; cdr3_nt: TGTGCCAGCAGTTTGGACAGAGACAATCAGCCCCAGCATTTT; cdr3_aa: CASSLDRDNQPQHF
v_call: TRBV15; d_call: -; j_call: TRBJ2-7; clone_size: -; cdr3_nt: TGTGCCACCGAAGCTAGGAGGGGCCCCTACGAGCAGTACTTC; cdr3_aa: CATEARRGPYEQYF
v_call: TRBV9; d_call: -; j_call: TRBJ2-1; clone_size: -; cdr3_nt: TGTGCCAGCAGCGTAGAATATCTTAGGGGGAATGAGCAGTTCTTC; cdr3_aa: CASSVEYLRGNEQFF
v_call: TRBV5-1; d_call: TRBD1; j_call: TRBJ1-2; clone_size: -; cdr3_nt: TGCGCCAGCAGCTTGGATTCTGGGACAGGGGGCACGGGTGGTGGCTACACCTTC; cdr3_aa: CASSLDSGTGGTGGGYTF
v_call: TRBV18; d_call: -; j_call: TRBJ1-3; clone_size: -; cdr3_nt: TGTGCCAGCTCAGCCTCCACAAACACCATATATTTT; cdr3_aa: CASSASTNTIYF
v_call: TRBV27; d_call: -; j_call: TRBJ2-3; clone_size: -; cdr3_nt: TGTGCCAGCAGTTTTTTGGCCGTCCCACACACAGATACGCAGTATTTT; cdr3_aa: CASSFLAVPHTDTQYF